Below, 30 T cell receptor beta chains from the same sample are listed, as sequenced in a study of T cell repertoires in cytomegalovirus infection. Their antigen targets remain unknown. TCRdb passed the reads through MiXCR, listing each CDR3 protein once. The sample contains about 500,000 distinct CDR3 sequences, 25% to 35% of which appear only once. Sequenced here: cultured PBMCs, sampled from culture after CMV antigen stimulation. These receptors all come from a human donor in good health (CMV status not recorded). Some clones in this sample may be carry-over from other donors' samples.

In its sample, this clonotype was seen a few times. V is TRBV4-3 and J is TRBJ2-7; D remains ambiguous. CDR3 length equals 15 residues. Germline loops: CDR1 LGHNA, CDR2 YSLEER. With 0 bases removed from V and 1 base from J, the gap between germline ends came to 10 bases. This CDR3 is CASSQEARFSYEQYF. CDR3 bases: TGCGCCAGCAGCCAAGAGGCCCGGTTTTCCTACGAGCAGTACTTC.

This sequence joins TRBV20-1 and TRBJ2-7, with 11 bases matching TRBD1. V was clipped by 5 bases and J by 4 bases; unmatched bases: 1. The length of the CDR3 is 12 residues. The germline gives CDR1 DFQATT, CDR2 SNEGSKA (reference sequence). CDR3 sequence reads: CSAWDRGYEQYF. In DNA, the CDR3 is TGCAGTGCTTGGGACAGGGGGTACGAGCAGTACTTC.

V usage is TRBV6-2 or TRBV6-3 and J usage is TRBJ2-7; 12 nucleotides line up with TRBD2. The V and J ends lost 10 bases and 2 bases, in that order; junction bases with no gene match: 6. From germline, CDR1 is MNHEY and CDR2 SVGEGT. This CDR3 is 14 amino acids long. The CDR3 coding sequence is TGTGCCACCAAAGGACTAGCGGGAACCTACGAGCAGTACGTC. It translates to CATKGLAGTYEQYV.

This clonotype occurred a few times. V and J are TRBV7-2 and TRBJ2-7, with D unresolved. The CDR3 consists of 14 residues. Germline V gives CDR1 SGHTA, CDR2 FQGNSA. The V and J ends lost 3 bases and 3 bases respectively, with 12 bases between them. The CDR3 DNA sequence: TGTGCCAGCAGCTTTGACGGCGGAAGCTACGAGCAGTACTTC. It encodes CASSFDGGSYEQYF.

This clonotype was seen more than once but under ten times. V usage is TRBV7-8 and J usage is TRBJ2-1; D might be TRBD1 (6 bases). V lost 5 bases and J 1 base, leaving 9 bases between the germline ends. The germline CDR1 and CDR2 sequences are SGHVS and FQNEAQ. The CDR3 covers 14 residues. In DNA, the CDR3 is TGTGCCAGCAGCATCGGGACATCCTACAATGAGCAGTTCTTC. Its protein product is CASSIGTSYNEQFF.

The chain is built from TRBV25-1 and TRBJ1-2; no clear D. Germline CDR1 and CDR2: MGHDK and SYGVNS. With 4 bases removed from V and 4 bases from J, the gap between germline ends came to 10 bases. This CDR3 is built from 13 residues. CDR3 nucleotides: TGTGCCAGCAGTGGTACGTTCGGCTATGGCTACACCTTC. Translated, it gives CASSGTFGYGYTF.

With regard to this clonotype: The limits of the CDR3 on the DNA are not certain, so only TCRdb's listed CDR3 is given. The chain carries TRBV6-2 or TRBV6-3 and TRBJ1-1. The CDR3 spans 14 amino acids, including both terminal residues. The germline gives CDR1 MNHEY, CDR2 SVGEGT. The CDR3 is CASSSSAVNTEAFF.

This clonotype was detected only a few times. The chain recombines TRBV20-1 with TRBJ2-5; a weak D match, TRBD2 (5 bases). The germline V gene encodes CDR1 DFQATT and CDR2 SNEGSKA (reference sequence). The ends were cut back, 1 base at V and 4 bases at J, with 7 bases in the middle. This CDR3 spans 12 amino acids. The CDR3, as DNA: TGCAGTGCTAGAGGGAGCGGAGAGACCCAGTACTTC. Its protein product is CSARGSGETQYF.

The V gene is TRBV6-1, the J gene TRBJ2-1; TRBD2 agrees at 8 bases. This CDR3 comprises 16 residues. The V gene end was trimmed by 8 bases and the J gene end by 2 bases; junction bases not matched to a gene: 11. From germline, CDR1 is MNHNS and CDR2 SASEGT. Here the CDR3 reads CASVTVRGGPYNEQFF. DNA of the CDR3: TGTGCCAGCGTGACGGTACGGGGGGGTCCCTACAATGAGCAGTTCTTC.

The chain is built from TRBV28 and TRBJ1-4; perhaps TRBD1 as D (6 bases). Germline V lookup: CDR1 MDHEN, CDR2 SYDVKM. With 2 bases removed from V and 7 bases from J, the gap between germline ends came to 11 bases. CDR3 size: 14 residues. The CDR3 region is CASSLRGISEKLFF. The DNA for the CDR3 is TGTGCCAGCAGTTTAAGGGGGATTAGTGAAAAACTGTTTTTT.

The chain is built from TRBV5-1 and TRBJ1-2, with 9 bases identical to TRBD1. Germline V gene sequence: CDR1 SGHRS, CDR2 YFSETQ. CDR3 length equals 18 residues. The junction had 18 bases not matched to a gene; V was cut back by 5 bases and J by 4 bases. CDR3 in DNA: TGCGCCAGCAGGTTGCGGGTTACAGGGGGCGCGTCACCCTATGGCTACACCTTC. Its translation: CASRLRVTGGASPYGYTF.

The chain has TRBV27 and TRBJ2-7; 14 bases fit TRBD2. V lost 5 bases to trimming and J lost 2 bases; unmatched junction nucleotides: 8. The CDR3 extends over 17 amino acids. Germline values: CDR1 MNHEY, CDR2 SMNVEV (reference sequence). The CDR3 DNA follows: TGTGCCAGCAGTCCCCGGACTAGCGGGAGGTCGGCCTACGAGCAGTACGTC. This gives the protein CASSPRTSGRSAYEQYV.

The chain employs TRBV28 and TRBJ2-7; D perhaps matches TRBD2 (7 bases). Trimming shortened V by 8 bases and J by 4 bases, and 15 bases separated the two germline ends. Germline V CDR1 and CDR2: MDHEN, SYDVKM. This CDR3 is 13 amino acids long. CDR3 protein: CASLGGGRYEQYF. As DNA, the CDR3 is TGTGCCAGCTTGGGAGGGGGTAGGTACGAGCAGTACTTC.

This clonotype was counted many times. This chain connects TRBV10-3 to TRBJ1-5; weak D call: TRBD1 (6 bases). Germline-derived CDR1 and CDR2 are ENHRY and SYGVKD. With 3 bases removed from V and 4 bases from J, the gap between germline ends came to 10 bases. There are 14 residues in the CDR3. The CDR3 is CAISELQGNQPQHF. CDR3 bases: TGTGCCATCAGTGAATTACAGGGTAATCAGCCCCAGCATTTT.

A few counts support this clonotype. This could be a read error, since a much larger clone is one nucleotide away. The chain uses TRBV6-2 or TRBV6-3 and TRBJ1-4, with no clear D. The germline V gene encodes CDR1 MNHEY and CDR2 SVGEGT. The CDR3 covers 12 residues. Between the trimmed V and J ends, which lost 2 bases and 8 bases, there was a span of 6 bases. CDR3 bases: TGTGCCAGCAGTTACGTGGGGGAAAAACTGTTTTTT. Encoded protein: CASSYVGEKLFF.

This clonotype was counted only a few times. The chain employs TRBV6-5 and TRBJ2-7; TRBD1 matches 11 bases. CDR1 is MNHEY, CDR2 SVGAGI, per germline. With V trimmed by 6 bases and J by 6 bases, 10 bases remained unmatched. The CDR3 is 15 amino acids. CDR3 region: CASSQDRGLLSEQYF. Written as DNA, the CDR3 is TGTGCCAGCAGCCAGGACAGGGGGCTTCTTTCCGAGCAGTACTTC.

The chain uses TRBV2 and TRBJ2-7, with 8 bases lining up with TRBD2. The length of the CDR3 is 11 residues. Germline V lookup: CDR1 SNHLY, CDR2 FYNNEI. CDR3 sequence: CASSGRDPPDV. In nucleotides, the CDR3 is TGTGCCAGCAGCGGGAGGGACCCCCCGGACGTC.

The chain has TRBV7-9 and TRBJ1-2; D call uncertain. The CDR3 extends over 16 amino acids. The ends were cut back, 5 bases at V and 0 bases at J, with 16 bases in the middle. Germline CDR1 reads SEHNR; CDR2 reads FQNEAQ (reference sequence). The chain's CDR3 is CASSPTVAAANYGYTF. The CDR3 nucleotides read TGTGCCAGCAGCCCCACGGTGGCCGCCGCTAACTATGGCTACACCTTC.

This clonotype showed up just a few times. The V call is TRBV10-3, the J call TRBJ2-7; D may be TRBD2 (6 bases). V lost 3 bases to trimming and J lost 6 bases, with 6 bases between them. This CDR3 has 11 amino acids. The germline gives CDR1 ENHRY, CDR2 SYGVKD. The CDR3 protein is CAISEAGEQYF. The CDR3 DNA is TGTGCCATCAGTGAAGCGGGCGAGCAGTACTTC.

This sequence joins TRBV7-2 and TRBJ2-7; unclear D gene. Trimming cost V 1 base and J 2 bases, with 6 bases left between them. The germline V gene encodes CDR1 SGHTA and CDR2 FQGNSA. The CDR3 consists of 13 residues. In DNA, the CDR3 is TGTGCCAGCAGCTTAGGGGTCGCCTACGAGCAGTACGTC. It is translated as CASSLGVAYEQYV.

As regards this clonotype: A read error may account for a junction end that differs from germline. CDR3 coding DNA: TGTGCCAGCAACGGGGCAGGGGTAACAGGTACGCAGTATTTT. Its translation is CASNGAGVTGTQYF. The genes are TRBV7-3 and TRBJ2-3, with a possible D match to TRBD1 (6 bases). CDR3 length: 14 residues. From germline, CDR1 is SGHTA and CDR2 FQGTGA. The whole variable domain, filled in from reference TRBV7-3 and TRBJ2-3, reads GAGVSQTPSNKVTEKGKYVELRCDPISGHTALYWYRQSLGQGPEFLIYFQGTGAADDSGLPNDRFFAVRPEGSVSTLKIQRTERGDSAVYLCASNGAGVTGTQYFGPGTRLTVL.

V gene TRBV19 combines with J gene TRBJ2-3; TRBD1 agrees at 8 bases. The V and J ends lost 4 bases and 3 bases, in that order; junction bases with no gene match: 6. The CDR3 is 15 residues long. Germline CDR1 is LNHDA and CDR2 is SQIVND (reference sequence). CDR3 nucleotide sequence: TGTGCCAGTAGTACCCACAGGGGGAGGACAGATACGCAGTATTTT. Translated, it gives CASSTHRGRTDTQYF.

In this sample, this clonotype turned up a few times. The chain carries TRBV4-1 and TRBJ2-5, with TRBD2 matching 8 bases. The CDR3 is made up of 14 amino acids. Germline lookup yields CDR1 MGHRA and CDR2 YSYEKL. Unmatched junction bases numbered 8, after V lost 6 bases and J lost 5 bases. CDR3 loop: CASSLSGSEETQYF. The CDR3 bases are TGCGCCAGCAGTCTAAGCGGGAGTGAGGAGACCCAGTACTTC.

This clonotype turned up a few times. V is TRBV2 and J is TRBJ2-7; D perhaps matches TRBD1 (5 bases). The germline gives CDR1 SNHLY, CDR2 FYNNEI. This CDR3 has 12 amino acids. Between the trimmed V and J ends, which lost 6 bases and 1 base, there was a span of 7 bases. The CDR3 here is CASRQESYEQYF. The CDR3 nucleotides read TGTGCCAGCAGACAGGAGTCCTACGAGCAGTACTTC.

The CDR3, as DNA: TGTGCCAGCAGCTTAGTCCCAGGGGGCAGGAACACTGAAGCTTTCTTT. Translating it yields CASSLVPGGRNTEAFF. The chain combines TRBV7-8 with TRBJ1-1; the match to TRBD1 covers 8 bases. V lost 1 base to trimming and J lost 1 base; unmatched junction nucleotides: 5. The CDR3 runs to 16 residues. The germline CDR1 and CDR2 sequences are SGHVS and FQNEAQ.

This clonotype was counted a few times. The chain couples TRBV10-3 to TRBJ2-3; TRBD2 agrees at 13 bases. CDR3 size: 15 residues. Germline trimming cut 6 bases from V and 2 bases from J; bases unmatched to any gene: 2. The germline V gene has CDR1 ENHRY and CDR2 SYGVKD. The CDR3 protein is CAIRGLAGHTDTQYF. CDR3 DNA: TGTGCCATCAGGGGACTAGCGGGGCACACAGATACGCAGTATTTT.

The chain links TRBV7-2 to TRBJ2-1; 15 bases agree with TRBD2. CDR1 is SGHTA and CDR2 is FQGNSA in the germline V gene. This CDR3 is 16 amino acids long. Trimming at V came to 1 base and at J to 7 bases, leaving 2 bases not matched to a gene. The CDR3 protein is CASSLGGTSGRNEQFF. For the CDR3, the DNA is TGTGCCAGCAGCTTAGGTGGGACTAGCGGGAGGAATGAGCAGTTCTTC.

This chain joins TRBV19 and TRBJ1-1, with TRBD1 as a possible D gene (5 bases). V lost 7 bases and J 8 bases, leaving 11 bases between the germline ends. There are 11 residues in the CDR3. Germline V CDR1 and CDR2: LNHDA, SQIVND (reference sequence). The CDR3 here is CASKEGREAFF. The CDR3 DNA reads TGTGCCAGTAAGGAGGGGAGGGAAGCTTTCTTT.

Many counts were recorded for this clonotype. This chain connects TRBV7-4 to TRBJ2-7, with 14 bases lining up with TRBD2. The CDR3 totals 15 residues. Germline V gene data show CDR1 as SGHVT and CDR2 as SQSDAQ. V shed 5 bases and J 5 bases; nucleotides not matched to a gene: 5. The CDR3 reads CASSTGTSGSHEQYV. CDR3 coding DNA: TGTGCCAGCAGCACCGGGACTAGCGGGAGCCACGAGCAGTACGTC.

This chain joins TRBV19 and TRBJ2-3; 10 bases map to TRBD2. V was pared by 8 bases and J by 5 bases, with 4 bases of the junction left unmatched. In germline, CDR1 is LNHDA, CDR2 SQIVND (reference sequence). The CDR3 has 13 amino acids. CDR3 residues: CASREREGDTQYF. The CDR3 nucleotides are TGTGCCAGTCGAGAGCGGGAGGGAGATACGCAGTATTTT.